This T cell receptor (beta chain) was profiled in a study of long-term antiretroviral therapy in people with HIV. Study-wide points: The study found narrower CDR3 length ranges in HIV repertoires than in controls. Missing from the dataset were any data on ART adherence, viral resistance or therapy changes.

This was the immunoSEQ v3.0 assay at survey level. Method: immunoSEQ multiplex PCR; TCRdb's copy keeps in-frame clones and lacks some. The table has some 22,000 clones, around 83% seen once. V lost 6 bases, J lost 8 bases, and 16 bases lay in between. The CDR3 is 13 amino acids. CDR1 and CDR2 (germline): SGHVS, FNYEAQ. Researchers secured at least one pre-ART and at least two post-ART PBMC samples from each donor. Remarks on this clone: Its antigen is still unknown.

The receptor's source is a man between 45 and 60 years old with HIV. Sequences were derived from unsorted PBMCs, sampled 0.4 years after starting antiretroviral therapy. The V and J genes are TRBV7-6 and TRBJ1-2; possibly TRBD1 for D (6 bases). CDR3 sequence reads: CASSLTGGEGYTF. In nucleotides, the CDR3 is TGTGCCAGCAGTTTGACAGGAGGAGAAGGCTACACCTTC.